The TCR beta chain under discussion was sequenced for a study of cytomegalovirus exposure and HLA in healthy donors. Use of 60 Vbeta and 13 Jbeta primers characterized the PCR. Here immunoSEQ multiplex PCR was the method, and the copy in TCRdb shows in-frame clones only, minus some. The table lists about 32,000 clones, around 83% of them singletons, with about 3.6% in the top ten. There are 14 residues in the CDR3. Germline V CDR1 and CDR2: LGHNA, YSLEER. V lost 2 bases, J lost 4 bases, and 2 bases stayed unmatched. The chain has TRBV4-3 and TRBJ1-1; TRBD1 agrees at 9 bases. The sequenced sample consisted of PBMCs. The sequence came from a woman younger than 35 in good health and CMV-seronegative. CDR3 protein: CASSQLDRGTEAFF. DNA of the CDR3: TGCGCCAGCAGCCAACTGGACAGGGGCACTGAAGCTTTCTTT.